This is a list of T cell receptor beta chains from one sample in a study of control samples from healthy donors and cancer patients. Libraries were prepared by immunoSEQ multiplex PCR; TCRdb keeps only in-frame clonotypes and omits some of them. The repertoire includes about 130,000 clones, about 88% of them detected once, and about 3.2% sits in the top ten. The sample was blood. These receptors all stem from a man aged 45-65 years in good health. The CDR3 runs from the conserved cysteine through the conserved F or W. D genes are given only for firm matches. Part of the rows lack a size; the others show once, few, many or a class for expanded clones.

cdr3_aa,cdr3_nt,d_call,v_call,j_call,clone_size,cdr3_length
CSVLPVRSGTGELFF,TGCAGCGTCCTACCCGTTCGGTCGGGCACCGGGGAGCTGTTTTTT,-,TRBV29-1,TRBJ2-2,-,15
CASSVGTGVSRATEAFF,TGTGCCAGCAGCGTCGGGACAGGGGTTTCTCGGGCCACTGAAGCTTTCTTT,TRBD1,TRBV9,TRBJ1-1,-,17
CASSEQGNKPQHF,TGTGCCAGCAGTGAACAGGGGAATAAGCCCCAGCATTTT,TRBD1,TRBV12-3/TRBV12-4,TRBJ1-5,-,13
CASSSSPTQNTEAFF,TGTGCCAGCAGCTCCAGTCCCACACAGAACACTGAAGCTTTCTTT,-,TRBV11-2,TRBJ1-1,-,15
CSVEDQVGRRRGTEAFF,TGCAGCGTTGAAGATCAAGTTGGGCGGCGGAGGGGCACTGAAGCTTTCTTT,-,TRBV29-1,TRBJ1-1,-,17
CASRGQSSTDTQYF,TGTGCCAGCAGGGGACAGTCTAGCACAGATACGCAGTATTTT,TRBD1,TRBV2,TRBJ2-3,once,14
CAIQDRVGEQYF,TGTGCCATCCAGGACAGGGTGGGAGAGCAGTACTTC,TRBD1,TRBV2,TRBJ2-7,-,12
CASSPGGQGNQPQHF,TGTGCCAGCAGTCCCGGGGGACAGGGCAATCAGCCCCAGCATTTT,TRBD1,TRBV6-6,TRBJ1-5,-,15
CASSREDITETQYF,TGTGCCAGCAGTCGAGAGGACATTACAGAGACCCAGTACTTC,-,TRBV7-9,TRBJ2-5,-,14
CASSSNPGQGYEQYF,TGCGCCAGCAGCTCCAACCCGGGACAGGGATACGAGCAGTACTTC,TRBD1,TRBV5-1,TRBJ2-7,-,15
CASSSTGVYEQYF,TGTGCCAGCAGCTCGACAGGGGTCTACGAGCAGTACTTC,TRBD1,TRBV7-8,TRBJ2-7,-,13
CASSELGGSNSPLHF,TGTGCCAGCAGTGAATTAGGGGGGAGTAATTCACCCCTCCACTTT,-,TRBV6-1,TRBJ1-6,many,15
CASGSGGSGANVLTF,TGTGCTAGTGGTTCCGGAGGATCTGGGGCCAACGTCCTGACTTTC,-,TRBV12-5,TRBJ2-6,-,15
CASNFNSVYEQYF,TGTGCCAGCAATTTCAACAGCGTTTACGAGCAGTACTTC,-,TRBV6-5,TRBJ2-7,-,13
CASRTDHYEQYF,TGCGCCAGCAGAACGGACCACTACGAGCAGTACTTC,-,TRBV5-1,TRBJ2-7,few,12
CASSQSWAGSTDTQYF,TGCGCCAGCAGCCAGTCCTGGGCGGGTAGCACAGATACGCAGTATTTT,-,TRBV4-1,TRBJ2-3,-,16
CASSEAGRRSSPLHF,TGTGCCAGCAGTGAGGCGGGACGGAGGAGTTCACCCCTCCACTTT,-,TRBV6-1,TRBJ1-6,few,15